This TCR beta chain stems from a study of T cells in Graves' hyperthyroidism and ophthalmopathy. Study-wide points: Using 13 V-J features, a model discriminated ophthalmopathy from stable hyperthyroidism.

Clinical symptoms, serum thyroxine, TRAb, thyroid ultrasound and orbital computed tomography informed diagnoses. TCR beta CDR3 sequences were amplified from RNA transcripts. First-round RT-PCR targeting the TCR CDR3 was performed with the HTBI primer set. TCRdb reanalysed the multiplex PCR reads using MiXCR and keeps one entry per CDR3 protein. The table shows 600,000 to 750,000 distinct CDR3 sequences, with about 18% occurring only once. CDR3 length equals 14 residues. V shed 6 bases, J shed 5 bases, and the junction held 8 bases outside the gene matches. Germline values: CDR1 SNHLY, CDR2 FYNNEI. The table lists this clonotype with many counts. Its antigen is unknown.

The chain joins TRBV2 to TRBJ1-1; 8 bases are shared with TRBD1. The sequenced sample was blood. The TCR sequence derives from a man aged 45-60 years with Graves' hyperthyroidism. CDR3 sequence (DNA): TGTGCCAGCAGCCACGACAGGGGTGGGACTGAAGCTTTCTTT. Encoded protein: CASSHDRGGTEAFF.